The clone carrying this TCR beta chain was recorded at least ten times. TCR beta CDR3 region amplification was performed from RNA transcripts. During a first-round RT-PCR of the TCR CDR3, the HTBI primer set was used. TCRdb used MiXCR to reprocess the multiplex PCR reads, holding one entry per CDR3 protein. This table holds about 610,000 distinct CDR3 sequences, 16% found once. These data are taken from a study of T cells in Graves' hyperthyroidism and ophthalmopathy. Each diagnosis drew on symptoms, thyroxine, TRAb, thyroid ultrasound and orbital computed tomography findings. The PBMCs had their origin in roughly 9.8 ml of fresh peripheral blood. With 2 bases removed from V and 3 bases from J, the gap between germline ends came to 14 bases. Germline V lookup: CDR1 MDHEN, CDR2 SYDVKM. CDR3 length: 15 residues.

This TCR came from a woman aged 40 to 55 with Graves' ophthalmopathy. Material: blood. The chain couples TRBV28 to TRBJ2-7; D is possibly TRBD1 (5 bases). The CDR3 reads CASSLGASNSYEQYF. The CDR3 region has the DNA TGTGCCAGCAGTTTAGGGGCCTCAAACAGCTACGAGCAGTACTTC.